Listed below are T cell receptor beta chains from one sample, sequenced in a study of cytomegalovirus exposure and HLA in healthy donors. Profiled with immunoSEQ multiplex PCR; TCRdb holds only in-frame clones, not every one. In all, the sample yields about 48,000 clones. Input material: PBMCs. The source of these receptors is a male donor in good health and CMV-seropositive. Both conserved end residues are part of each CDR3. The order of the fields is D gene, V gene, J gene, CDR3 DNA, CDR3 protein. A D gene is named only where the DNA matches it firmly.

>NA|TRBV18|TRBJ2-3
TGTGCCAGCCAAGTACTGCGCACAGATACGCAGTATTTT
CASQVLRTDTQYF
>NA|TRBV7-2|TRBJ2-1
TGTGCCAGCAGCTTAGTTGCAGACTCCTACAATGAGCAGTTCTTC
CASSLVADSYNEQFF
>NA|TRBV7-2|TRBJ2-7
TGTGCCAGCAGCTTGGGGGGGGCTAACGAGCAGTACTTC
CASSLGGANEQYF
>TRBD1|TRBV9|TRBJ1-3
TGTGCCAGCAGCGGACAGGGGGCGTTTGGAAACACCATATATTTT
CASSGQGAFGNTIYF
>NA|TRBV28|TRBJ1-4
TGTGCCAGCAGTCCCCAAACCCGGGAAAAACTGTTTTTT
CASSPQTREKLFF
>TRBD1|TRBV18|TRBJ2-6
TGTGCCAGCTCACCGCAGACAGGGAACCCCTCTGGGGCCAACGTCCTGACTTTC
CASSPQTGNPSGANVLTF
>NA|TRBV7-9|TRBJ2-3
TGTGCCAGCAGGGATAGCGGACGCACAGATACGCAGTATTTT
CASRDSGRTDTQYF
>NA|TRBV11-3|TRBJ2-1
TGTGCCAGCAGCTTAGGGGCGGGGGCCTCCAATGAGCAGTTCTTC
CASSLGAGASNEQFF
>TRBD2|TRBV5-6|TRBJ2-5
TGTGCCAGCAGCTTGGGGGAGGGGACCCAAGAGACCCAGTACTTC
CASSLGEGTQETQYF
>NA|TRBV18|TRBJ2-3
TGTGCCAGCTCACCAGGGGCCCAGAGAAGCACAGATACGCAGTATTTT
CASSPGAQRSTDTQYF
>NA|TRBV29-1|TRBJ2-7
TGCAGCGTTGCTTCAGGGGCCTACGAGCAGTACTTC
CSVASGAYEQYF
>NA|TRBV19|TRBJ1-1
TGTGCCAGTAGTATAATGACAGGGAACACTGAAGCTTTCTTT
CASSIMTGNTEAFF
>NA|TRBV4-1|TRBJ2-1
TGCGCCAGCAGCCAGGACCTCTCGGGAACCTACAATGAGCAGTTCTTC
CASSQDLSGTYNEQFF
>NA|TRBV7-2|TRBJ1-6
TGTGCCAGCAGCTTAGAGCGCGGGCCCCTCCACTTT
CASSLERGPLHF
>TRBD1|TRBV6-5|TRBJ1-2
TGTGCCAGCAGCCGGGACAGGGGTGGCTATGGCTACACCTTC
CASSRDRGGYGYTF
>NA|TRBV4-2|TRBJ2-1
TGTGCCAGCAGCCAAGGGGCCCCAGGGGCGGATGAGCAGTTCTTC
CASSQGAPGADEQFF
>TRBD2|TRBV6-5|TRBJ2-7
TGTGCCAGCAGTCCCGGGGGGGAGCAGTACTTC
CASSPGGEQYF
>NA|TRBV7-9|TRBJ1-3
TGTGCCAGCAGCTCGGTAGGGGTCTCTGGAAACACCATATATTTT
CASSSVGVSGNTIYF
>NA|TRBV5-1|TRBJ2-7
TGCGCCAGCAGCTCGCGGGGCTTCATTCTTCCCTACGAGCAGTACTTC
CASSSRGFILPYEQYF
>NA|TRBV4-1|TRBJ2-7
TGCGCCAGCAGCCAAGTAGTAGGTGGGAGGGAGCAGTACTTC
CASSQVVGGREQYF
>NA|TRBV6-5|TRBJ1-5
TGTGCCAGCAACCTGACAGGTAAGAGCAATCAGCCCCAGCATTTT
CASNLTGKSNQPQHF
>NA|TRBV5-3|TRBJ1-5
TGTGCCAGAAGCTTGTTCAGGGTTCGAAATCAGCCCCAGCATTTT
CARSLFRVRNQPQHF
>TRBD2|TRBV4-2|TRBJ2-7
TGTGCCAGCAGCCATCCGGGGGGGCCTCCCGACGAGCAGTACTTC
CASSHPGGPPDEQYF